Listed below are T cell receptor beta chains from one sample, sequenced in a study of CD8+CD57+ T cells in acquired aplastic anemia. TCRdb re-called the reads through MiXCR, storing one row per CDR3 protein. The repertoire holds around 500,000 distinct CDR3 sequences, with around 32% as singletons. The source material was sorted CD4+, CD8+, or CD8+CD57+ T cells (not recorded which) from PBMCs. All receptors derive from a human donor with aplastic anemia. Each CDR3 is given with its conserved first and last residue. D genes are given only for firm matches. Size is stated for part of the rows, as once, few or many counts, or as a class when the clone is expanded.

many | TRBD1 | TRBJ2-7 | TRBV5-1 | 15 | CASSSRQGASYEQYF | TGCGCCAGCAGCTCACGACAGGGGGCTTCCTACGAGCAGTACTTC
few | - | TRBJ1-6 | TRBV4-3 | 15 | CASSRIRGGNSPLHF | TGCGCCAGCAGCCGCATTAGGGGTGGGAATTCACCCCTCCACTTT
- | - | TRBJ1-6 | TRBV5-1 | 16 | CASSLVGGDPNSPPHF | TGCGCCAGCAGCTTGGTGGGGGGCGACCCCAATTCACCCCCCCACTTT
- | TRBD1 | TRBJ1-6 | TRBV30 | 14 | CAWSGTGDNSPLHF | TGTGCCTGGAGCGGGACAGGGGATAATTCACCCCTCCACTTT
- | - | TRBJ2-4 | TRBV20-1 | 14 | CSAFLTETTNIQYF | TGCAGTGCTTTTCTGACCGAAACAACAAACATTCAGTACTTC
- | TRBD1 | TRBJ1-2 | TRBV7-8 | 13 | CASSSDRGQGYTF | TGTGCCAGCAGCTCCGACAGGGGGCAAGGCTACACCTTC
many | - | TRBJ1-3 | TRBV12-3/TRBV12-4 | 14 | CASSLLLSGNTIYF | TGTGCCAGCAGTTTGCTGCTCTCTGGAAACACCATATATTTT
- | TRBD2 | TRBJ2-3 | TRBV7-2 | 16 | CASSDTSGGAGNTQYF | TGTGCCAGCAGCGACACTAGCGGGGGGGCCGGTAATACGCAGTATTTT
- | - | TRBJ2-3 | TRBV7-3 | 17 | CASSLMGRGGSTDTQYF | TGTGCCAGCAGCTTAATGGGGCGCGGGGGCAGCACAGATACGCAGTATTTT
few | - | TRBJ1-3 | TRBV6-5 | 16 | CASSYSVLASGNTIYF | TGTGCCAGCAGTTACTCTGTGCTTGCCTCTGGAAACACCATATATTTT
many | - | TRBJ2-2 | TRBV7-3 | 13 | CASSLSEDGELFF | TGTGCCAGCAGCTTAAGTGAGGACGGGGAGCTGTTTTTT
few | - | TRBJ1-6 | TRBV7-9 | 15 | CASSLSGSYNSPLHF | TGTGCCAGCAGCTTATCGGGCTCCTATAATTCACCCCTCCACTTT
few | - | TRBJ1-3 | TRBV6-5 | 13 | CASGSISGNTIYF | TGTGCCAGCGGTTCAATCTCTGGAAACACCATATATTTT
- | - | TRBJ2-3 | TRBV2 | 15 | CASSGGEYGTDTQYF | TGTGCCAGCAGTGGAGGGGAATATGGCACAGATACGCAGTATTTT
- | - | TRBJ1-2 | TRBV5-1 | 15 | CASSFSLKRGYGYTF | TGCGCCAGCAGCTTTTCTCTTAAGCGGGGCTATGGCTACACCTTC
- | - | TRBJ1-1 | TRBV7-2 | 14 | CASSLAEGLGEAFF | TGTGCCAGCAGCTTAGCGGAGGGGTTGGGTGAAGCTTTCTTT
- | TRBD1 | TRBJ2-7 | TRBV25-1 | 14 | CASSPWGTDYEQYF | TGTGCTAGCAGTCCATGGGGGACAGACTACGAGCAGTACTTC
few | TRBD2 | TRBJ2-2 | TRBV11-2 | 12 | CASREGHRELFF | TGTGCCAGTCGGGAGGGCCACCGGGAGCTGTTTTTT
- | TRBD1 | TRBJ1-2 | TRBV24-1 | 13 | CATRRQGNYGYTF | TGTGCCACCAGAAGACAGGGAAACTATGGCTACACCTTC
- | TRBD2 | TRBJ2-5 | TRBV5-1 | 16 | CASSSRTSGSSETQYF | TGCGCCAGCAGCTCCCGGACTAGCGGGAGTTCTGAGACCCAGTACTTC
many | - | TRBJ1-1 | TRBV19 | 13 | CASRDRVNTEAFF | TGTGCCAGCAGGGACCGCGTGAACACTGAAGCTTTCTTT
- | - | TRBJ1-2 | TRBV28 | 14 | CASSSDGFNYGYTF | TGTGCCAGCAGTTCGGACGGATTTAACTATGGCTACACCTTC
- | - | TRBJ1-5 | TRBV19 | 16 | CASSRWTSRGNQPQHF | TGTGCCAGTAGTAGATGGACATCAAGGGGCAATCAGCCCCAGCATTTT
- | - | TRBJ1-6 | TRBV19 | 13 | CASRNQGSEPLHF | TGTGCCAGTAGGAATCAGGGGTCAGAGCCCCTCCACTTT
- | TRBD2 | TRBJ2-5 | TRBV20-1 | 14 | CSAPSGALQETQYF | TGCAGTGCCCCTAGCGGAGCCCTCCAAGAGACCCAGTACTTC
many | TRBD1 | TRBJ1-5 | TRBV19 | 15 | CATTPTGNSNQPQHF | TGTGCCACCACTCCGACAGGGAATAGCAATCAGCCCCAGCATTTT
few | - | TRBJ2-5 | TRBV20-1 | 12 | CSAKRALETQYF | TGCAGTGCAAAGAGGGCGTTGGAGACCCAGTACTTC
- | - | TRBJ2-5 | TRBV2 | 14 | CASNPDPPGETQYF | TGTGCCAGTAACCCGGACCCACCGGGCGAGACCCAGTACTTC
- | TRBD2 | TRBJ2-7 | TRBV27 | 16 | CASSQTSAGGPWEQYF | TGTGCCAGCAGTCAGACCTCAGCGGGAGGGCCTTGGGAGCAGTACTTC
few | - | TRBJ2-1 | TRBV4-3 | 13 | CAGGDCTHPEQFF | TGCGCCGGAGGGGACTGCACCCACCCTGAGCAGTTCTTC
- | - | TRBJ1-2 | TRBV2 | 12 | CASRAATDGYTF | TGTGCCAGCCGGGCAGCGACCGATGGCTACACCTTC
- | - | TRBJ2-5 | TRBV6-1 | 13 | CASSTPGVETQYF | TGTGCCAGCAGTACCCCAGGGGTAGAGACCCAGTACTTC
- | TRBD2 | TRBJ2-1 | TRBV14 | 15 | CASSQAGRAYNEQFF | TGTGCCAGCAGCCAAGCCGGGAGGGCCTACAATGAGCAGTTCTTC
- | TRBD2 | TRBJ2-2 | TRBV13 | 17 | CASSLGGLAGTTGELFF | TGTGCCAGCAGCTTAGGGGGACTAGCGGGGACCACCGGGGAGCTGTTTTTT
once | TRBD1 | TRBJ2-2 | TRBV19 | 11 | CATVGQGKLFF | TGTGCCACCGTTGGACAGGGGAAGCTGTTTTTT
many | TRBD1 | TRBJ1-1 | TRBV19 | 15 | CASQEGQGLNTEAFF | TGTGCCAGTCAAGAGGGACAGGGGTTGAACACTGAAGCTTTCTTT
many | TRBD1 | TRBJ1-6 | TRBV6-1 | 16 | CASSCGGTELNSPLHF | TGTGCCAGCAGCTGCGGCGGGACAGAACTCAATTCACCCCTCCACTTT
- | - | TRBJ1-1 | TRBV4-1 | 13 | CASSQDYRPEALF | TGCGCCAGCAGCCAAGATTATCGACCTGAAGCTCTCTTT
- | - | TRBJ2-2 | TRBV3-1 | 12 | CASSHGTGELFF | TGTGCCAGCAGCCACGGCACCGGGGAGCTGTTTTTT
few | - | TRBJ1-5 | TRBV19 | 18 | CASQITVPGHVSNQPQHF | TGTGCCAGTCAAATAACAGTTCCGGGACATGTTAGCAATCAGCCCCAGCATTTT